The T cell receptor (beta chain) under discussion was sequenced for a study of T cell repertoires in cytomegalovirus infection. Overall study: Matching HLA type and CMV infection were both indicated by public TCR beta signatures.

General study points: Dominating the ex vivo response were TCR beta clonotypes that were CMV-specific and HLA-C-restricted. Cumulated frequencies of public TCR beta families served to identify carriers of CMV plus the relevant HLA.

A single record per CDR3 protein comes from TCRdb applying MiXCR to the reads. The table shows 150,000 to 200,000 distinct CDR3 sequences, with 8% to 10% occurring only once. This clonotype was picked up a small number of times. Its antigen is unidentified. The sequencing input was PBMCs. This clonotype originated in a human donor in good health (CMV status not recorded). Some clones in this sample may be carry-over from other donors' samples.

The chain's CDR3 is CASNPGGTGLTEAFF. The CDR3 nucleotides read TGTGCCAGCAATCCAGGGGGGACAGGGCTCACTGAAGCTTTCTTT. The gene calls are TRBV28 and TRBJ1-1; TRBD1 agrees at 9 bases. J was trimmed by 4 bases and V by 7 bases; bases with no gene match: 10. CDR1 is MDHEN and CDR2 is SYDVKM in the germline V gene. The CDR3 covers 15 residues. The complete variable domain, with remaining parts taken from reference TRBV28 and TRBJ1-1, reads DVKVTQSSRYLVKRTGEKVFLECVQDMDHENMFWYRQDPGLGLRLIYFSYDVKMKEKGDIPEGYSVSREKKERFSLILESASTNQTSMYLCASNPGGTGLTEAFFGQGTRLTVV.